These 20 T cell receptor beta chains share one sample of origin, sequenced in a study of identical twins. TCRdb used MiXCR to reprocess the 5' RACE reads, holding one entry per CDR3 protein. This sample yields some 690,000 distinct CDR3 sequences, of which less than 25% are seen a single time; approximately 4.5% belongs to the top ten. The sample was also reused in another study, on T cells expressing NK-cell markers.

Sequencing was carried out using PBMCs. These receptors were obtained from a young woman in good health.

This sequence joins TRBV29-1 and TRBJ1-1; unclear D gene. Trimming removed 4 bases from V and 4 bases from J, with 13 bases in between. The germline V gene has CDR1 SQVTM and CDR2 ANQGSEA. The CDR3 loop spans 13 amino acids. The CDR3 coding sequence is TGCAGCGTTGCGCGCGCCCGAGGCACTGAAGCTTTCTTT. The encoded protein is CSVARARGTEAFF.

The chain links TRBV29-1 to TRBJ2-1, with 10 nucleotides matching TRBD2. Germline trimming cut 3 bases from V and 7 bases from J; bases unmatched to any gene: 6. CDR1 and CDR2 (germline): SQVTM, ANQGSEA. This CDR3 has 14 amino acids. The CDR3 sequence: CSVELAGAENEQFF. Written as DNA, the CDR3 is TGCAGCGTTGAGCTAGCGGGAGCCGAGAATGAGCAGTTCTTC.

This clonotype was seen at least ten times. The chain couples TRBV5-1 to TRBJ1-1; D not resolved. The CDR3 covers 13 residues. Germline assignment: CDR1 SGHRS and CDR2 YFSETQ. V was shortened by 0 bases and J by 3 bases, with 6 bases between the two germline ends. The CDR3 loop reads CASSLELHTEAFF. For the CDR3, the DNA is TGCGCCAGCAGCTTGGAGCTTCACACTGAAGCTTTCTTT. Complete variable domain (other parts from reference TRBV5-1 and TRBJ1-1): KAGVTQTPRYLIKTRGQQVTLSCSPISGHRSVSWYQQTPGQGLQFLFEYFSETQRNKGNFPGRFSGRQFSNSRSEMNVSTLELGDSALYLCASSLELHTEAFFGQGTRLTVV.

V usage is TRBV5-6 and J usage is TRBJ2-7; the match to TRBD1 covers 10 bases. This CDR3 is 14 amino acids long. The germline V gene has CDR1 SGHDT and CDR2 YYEEEE. The V segment lost 5 bases and the J segment 3 bases; nucleotides outside the gene matches: 5. The CDR3 region has the DNA TGTGCCAGCAGGACGACAGGGGGCAACTACGAGCAGTACTTC. Protein sequence: CASRTTGGNYEQYF.

A few counts support this clonotype. The chain employs TRBV20-1 and TRBJ1-2; weak D call: TRBD1 (5 bases). The germline V gene encodes CDR1 DFQATT and CDR2 SNEGSKA (reference sequence). V shed 6 bases and J shed 1 base, with 12 bases lying between them. The CDR3 contains 13 residues. DNA of the CDR3: TGCAGTGCCACCGACAGATTTAACTATGGCTACACCTTC. Encoded protein: CSATDRFNYGYTF.

This clonotype was seen repeatedly, ten times or more. The V gene is TRBV29-1, the J gene TRBJ1-1; D unclear. V was trimmed by 7 bases and J by 11 bases, leaving 14 bases between them. The CDR3 has 10 residues. Germline values: CDR1 SQVTM, CDR2 ANQGSEA. The CDR3 DNA sequence: TGCAGCGCCGAAATCGGTTGGGCTTTCTTT. Translation gives CSAEIGWAFF.

The genes are TRBV4-2 and TRBJ2-1, with a weak D call TRBD2 (6 bases). Germline CDR1 and CDR2: LGHNA and YNFKEQ. This CDR3 has 16 amino acids. The germline V and J ends were trimmed by 0 bases and 1 base, with 10 bases remaining between them. The CDR3, as DNA: TGTGCCAGCAGCCAAGATTTTAGCGGATCCTACAATGAGCAGTTCTTC. It codes for CASSQDFSGSYNEQFF.

This clonotype has more than one count but fewer than ten. This chain joins TRBV29-1 and TRBJ2-7; unclear D gene. The V end lost 4 bases, the J end lost 0 bases, and 10 bases lay between the germline ends. Per germline, CDR1 SQVTM and CDR2 ANQGSEA. This CDR3 is built from 13 residues. The CDR3 DNA follows: TGCAGCGTTGCGCAGGCCGCCTCCTACGAGCAGTACTTC. Translation: CSVAQAASYEQYF.

This clonotype was counted between two and nine times. J is TRBJ1-4 and V is TRBV12-3 or TRBV12-4; D ambiguous. This CDR3 is 14 amino acids long. V was clipped by 6 bases and J by 7 bases, with 15 bases between them. CDR3 amino acids: CASSIHQKVEKLFF. As DNA, the CDR3 is TGTGCCAGCAGCATACACCAGAAGGTTGAAAAACTGTTTTTT.

The rearrangement links TRBV6-5 to TRBJ2-7; 9 nucleotides agree with TRBD1. The V and J ends lost 1 base and 6 bases, in that order; junction bases with no gene match: 7. The germline V gene encodes CDR1 MNHEY and CDR2 SVGAGI. This CDR3 spans 15 amino acids. CDR3 region: CASSYCWDRVREQYF. CDR3 nucleotides: TGTGCCAGCAGTTACTGTTGGGACAGGGTTCGCGAGCAGTACTTC.

The chain recombines TRBV5-8 with TRBJ1-4, with D unclear. Per germline, CDR1 SGHTS and CDR2 YDEGEE. The CDR3 loop spans 15 amino acids. With 4 bases removed from V and 3 bases from J, the gap between germline ends came to 13 bases. CDR3 sequence reads: CASSGNRKANEKLFF. DNA for the CDR3: TGTGCCAGCAGCGGCAACCGGAAAGCTAATGAAAAACTGTTTTTT.

This chain uses TRBV12-3 or TRBV12-4 with TRBJ2-5; D uncertain. This CDR3 contains 12 residues. Trimming removed 1 base at V and 6 bases at J, with 6 bases between. The CDR3 region has the DNA TGTGCCAGCAGTTTAGTCCCGAAGACCCAGTACTTC. This encodes CASSLVPKTQYF.

The chain recombines TRBV29-1 with TRBJ1-5; D is uncertain. CDR1 is SQVTM and CDR2 is ANQGSEA in the germline V gene. Trimming took off 8 bases at V and 0 bases at J, with 11 bases between the two ends. This CDR3 is 13 amino acids long. CDR3 nucleotides: TGCAGCTACCGAGAAAATAGCAATCAGCCCCAGCATTTT. Amino acid sequence: CSYRENSNQPQHF.

This clonotype was observed a few times. The chain couples TRBV12-3 or TRBV12-4 to TRBJ2-3; D is ambiguous. Trimming cost V 3 bases and J 7 bases, with 8 bases left between them. The CDR3 is made up of 12 amino acids. CDR3 sequence (DNA): TGTGCCAGCAGTTTCGCCAGCCATACGCAGTATTTT. Its protein product is CASSFASHTQYF.

The gene calls are TRBV6-1 and TRBJ1-5, with unresolved D. Per germline, CDR1 MNHNS and CDR2 SASEGT. The length of the CDR3 is 13 residues. Trimming removed 7 bases at V and 3 bases at J, with 10 bases between. Here the CDR3 reads CASTLLINQPQHF. The CDR3 region has the DNA TGTGCCAGCACCCTACTAATCAATCAGCCCCAGCATTTT.

This clonotype came up a few times. Written as DNA, the CDR3 is TGTGCCATCAGGCGGGACGATCGGGAGCTGTTTTTT. It encodes CAIRRDDRELFF. This chain connects TRBV10-3 to TRBJ2-2; a weak D match, TRBD2 (6 bases). V was pared by 6 bases and J by 9 bases, with 11 bases between. This CDR3 region has 12 residues. Germline lookup yields CDR1 ENHRY and CDR2 SYGVKD.

This clonotype was seen ten or more times. This chain connects TRBV12-3 or TRBV12-4 to TRBJ2-7; 7 nucleotides align to TRBD2. V was pared by 7 bases and J by 5 bases, with 2 bases of the junction left unmatched. The CDR3 is 11 amino acids. The DNA for the CDR3 is TGTGCCAGCACCCGGGGGGACGAGCAGTACTTC. Translating it yields CASTRGDEQYF.

This clonotype showed up just a few times. The chain couples TRBV5-4 to TRBJ1-4, with D unclear. CDR1 is SGHNT, CDR2 YYREEE, per germline (reference sequence). The CDR3 has 14 amino acids. The ends were cut back, 4 bases at V and 8 bases at J, with 15 bases in the middle. In DNA, the CDR3 is TGTGCCAGCAGCCTGGGCAGCGATAAGGAAAAACTGTTTTTT. Its protein product is CASSLGSDKEKLFF.

A few counts support this clonotype. The chain couples TRBV5-1 to TRBJ2-3; TRBD2 is a possible D gene (5 bases). V lost 4 bases and J 1 base, leaving 10 bases between the germline ends. This CDR3 spans 14 amino acids. Germline loops: CDR1 SGHRS, CDR2 YFSETQ. For the CDR3, the DNA is TGCGCCAGCAGCCCGGTTAGCGGCACAGATACGCAGTATTTT. This encodes CASSPVSGTDTQYF.

The table lists this clonotype with a few counts. V gene TRBV7-9 combines with J gene TRBJ2-7; TRBD1 agrees at 7 bases. Germline V gene sequence: CDR1 SEHNR, CDR2 FQNEAQ (reference sequence). V gave up 5 bases and J gave up 2 bases; unmatched junction bases: 6. The CDR3 contains 14 residues. CDR3 bases: TGTGCCAGCAGCGGTGGGACAGCAGCCTACGAGCAGTACTTC. This codes for CASSGGTAAYEQYF. Full variable domain (rest looked up from reference TRBV7-9 and TRBJ2-7): DTGVSQNPRHKITKRGQNVTFRCDPISEHNRLYWYRQTLGQGPEFLTYFQNEAQLEKSRLLSDRFSAERPKGSFSTLEIQRTEQGDSAMYLCASSGGTAAYEQYFGPGTRLTVT.